This TCR beta chain came from a study of blood T cell repertoires in COVID-19. On the study more broadly: The United States, Italy and Spain provided the acute and convalescent COVID-19 samples.

Those who participated ranged in age from about 18 to 89 years and resided in under 25 US areas. Recovery among Cohort 3 donors was established by two negative PCRs, clearance, or symptom resolution. Produced via immunoSEQ multiplex PCR; TCRdb's table is partial and in-frame only. The top ten clones hold 5% to 6.5% of a sample with 110,000 to 150,000 clones, roughly 75% of them seen once. The source material was PBMCs or T cells enriched from blood (not recorded which). The clonotype was recovered from a woman between 50 and 59 years old who had recovered from COVID-19.

The CDR3 region has the DNA TGTGCCAGCAGCGTAGGAGAGATGAACACTGAAGCTTTCTTT. Amino acids: CASSVGEMNTEAFF. V and J are TRBV9 and TRBJ1-1; D ambiguous. The CDR3 spans 14 residues. CDR1 and CDR2 (germline): SGDLS, YYNGEE. V lost 0 bases and J 0 bases, leaving 6 bases between the germline ends.